This T cell receptor (beta chain) is drawn from a study of shared T cell receptors in the human thymus. Clones were read by immunoSEQ multiplex PCR, and TCRdb kept only the in-frame ones, dropping some. The sample lists approximately 730,000 clones; 70% to 90% were seen once. This clone is a singleton in its sample. The ends lost 4 bases at V and 7 bases at J; junction bases unmatched: 8. Germline V lookup: CDR1 SGDLS, CDR2 YYNGEE. The CDR3 is made up of 15 amino acids. The sample also formed part of further work on human thymus T cells. Turning to that study: Corrective heart surgery yielded resections, and these provided the thymus tissue. V and J gene usage appeared biased in thymic and blood repertoires. Thymic TCR repertoires of unrelated people reportedly overlapped highly.

Sequenced sample: thymocytes. This TCR derives from a girl under three years old with a congenital heart defect. J is TRBJ1-6 and V is TRBV9, with 7 bases matching TRBD1. CDR3 nucleotides: TGTGCCAGCAGCAGGAGGACAGGTTCAAATTCACCCCTCCACTTT. Translating it yields CASSRRTGSNSPLHF.